The TCR beta chain described here comes from a study of T cells in Graves' hyperthyroidism and ophthalmopathy. This clonotype came up many times. TCR beta CDR3 region amplification was performed from RNA transcripts. Using the HTBI primer set, a first-round RT-PCR was run on the TCR CDR3. One entry per CDR3 protein, called by TCRdb with MiXCR from the multiplex PCR reads. Here the sample spans under 400,000 distinct CDR3 sequences, roughly 21% being singletons. The V end lost 7 bases, the J end lost 0 bases, and 10 bases lay between the germline ends. Germline assignment: CDR1 SGHTA and CDR2 FQGNSA. This CDR3 has 14 residues.

Sequenced material: blood. The chain uses TRBV7-2 and TRBJ2-1; D ambiguous. The source is a woman in her 50s with Graves' hyperthyroidism. The CDR3 loop reads CASTREYSYNEQFF. DNA of the CDR3: TGTGCCAGCACTAGGGAATACTCCTACAATGAGCAGTTCTTC.